The 19 T cell receptor beta chains in this list originate from one sample, sequenced in a study of blood T cell repertoires in COVID-19. Sequenced by immunoSEQ multiplex PCR; TCRdb stores in-frame clones only, minus some. The repertoire holds about 250,000 clones, with roughly 86% as singletons. Sequenced input: peripheral blood. These receptors were collected from a woman aged 60-75 years who had recovered from COVID-19.

This chain uses TRBV7-9 with TRBJ2-1; 10 bases match TRBD1. V trimming: 2 bases; J trimming: 6 bases; junction bases outside the gene matches: 10. Germline assignment: CDR1 SEHNR and CDR2 FQNEAQ (reference sequence). This CDR3 is 17 amino acids long. The CDR3, as DNA: TGTGCCAGCAGCTTAAAGTCAAACCGGGACAGGGGCAATGAGCAGTTCTTC. Translated, it gives CASSLKSNRDRGNEQFF.

The chain is built from TRBV5-1 and TRBJ1-1, with D unresolved. V gave up 5 bases and J gave up 0 bases, with 11 bases separating them. Germline-derived CDR1 and CDR2 are SGHRS and YFSETQ. The CDR3 is 14 amino acids. The CDR3 sequence is CASRPEILNTEAFF. The CDR3 DNA reads TGCGCCAGCAGGCCCGAGATCCTGAACACTGAAGCTTTCTTT.

This chain joins TRBV7-6 and TRBJ2-1; the match to TRBD2 covers 9 bases. The CDR3 runs to 15 residues. Germline CDR1 SGHVS, CDR2 FNYEAQ. V dropped 3 bases and J dropped 7; count of bases not matched to a gene: 7. The CDR3 nucleotides are TGTGCCAGCAGCTTCGGCGGGGGGGTCAGGAATGAGCAGTTCTTC. Protein product: CASSFGGGVRNEQFF.

This sequence joins TRBV5-6 and TRBJ2-4; D remains ambiguous. Germline CDR1 SGHDT, CDR2 YYEEEE. Trimming pared 4 bases from V and 6 bases from J, leaving 20 bases between. The CDR3 consists of 16 residues. Here the CDR3 reads CASSPWRSPDLNIQYF. CDR3 sequence (DNA): TGTGCCAGCAGCCCTTGGCGTAGCCCTGACTTAAACATTCAGTACTTC.

A remark on this clone: Germline and junction disagree at one end, which may indicate a read error. The chain recombines TRBV7-7 with TRBJ2-6; 7 nucleotides agree with TRBD1. Germline loops: CDR1 SSHAT, CDR2 FNYEAQ (reference sequence). CDR3 length: 16 residues. The CDR3 sequence: CASSPTGTSGANVLTF. DNA of the CDR3: TGTGCTAGCAGCCCGACAGGGACCTCTGGGGCCAACGTCCTGACTTTC.

V is TRBV28 and J is TRBJ2-1; weak D call: TRBD1 (6 bases). CDR3 length equals 14 residues. Trimming took 7 bases from V and 9 from J, leaving 19 bases between them. Germline assignment: CDR1 MDHEN and CDR2 SYDVKM. CDR3 in DNA: TGTGCCAGCACAGCCAACAGGGCAGGCGGTGAGCAGTTCTTC. Its protein product is CASTANRAGGEQFF.

This clone was recorded once. The chain joins TRBV3-1 (or the pseudogene TRBV3-2) to TRBJ2-7; maybe TRBD1 (7 bases). Germline CDR1 is LGHDT and CDR2 is YNNKEL (reference sequence). V lost 4 bases to trimming and J lost 4 bases, with 17 bases between them. The CDR3 loop spans 15 amino acids. The CDR3 here is CASSPGAGGFYEQYF. The CDR3 nucleotides are TGTGCCAGCAGCCCCGGGGCAGGGGGGTTTTACGAGCAGTACTTC.

The gene calls are TRBV27 and TRBJ1-5; possible D gene TRBD1, 5 bases. This CDR3 is built from 15 residues. The V end was cut by 2 bases, the J end by 5 bases, with 13 bases between. The germline V gene encodes CDR1 MNHEY and CDR2 SMNVEV (reference sequence). CDR3 loop: CASSLLPTEYQPQHF. The CDR3 coding sequence is TGTGCCAGCAGTTTACTCCCGACAGAATATCAGCCCCAGCATTTT.

This clone was seen a single time. The chain recombines TRBV7-3 with TRBJ2-1; 12 positions match TRBD2. With 4 bases clipped from V and 7 bases from J, the junction kept 5 bases outside the gene matches. Germline V gene sequence: CDR1 SGHTA, CDR2 FQGTGA. The CDR3 loop spans 15 amino acids. As DNA, the CDR3 is TGTGCCAGCAGCTCTAGGACTAGCGGGGTAAATGAGCAGTTCTTC. Protein product: CASSSRTSGVNEQFF.

This chain joins TRBV11-3 and TRBJ2-1; TRBD2 matches 13 bases. This CDR3 spans 16 amino acids. V dropped 3 bases and J dropped 4; count of bases not matched to a gene: 3. Per the germline V gene, CDR1 is SGHNT and CDR2 is YENEEA. The CDR3 region has the DNA TGTGCCAGCAGCTTCACTAGCGGGGGGGCTTACAATGAGCAGTTCTTC. Translated: CASSFTSGGAYNEQFF.

This chain links TRBV7-3 with TRBJ1-6; D call uncertain. V lost 5 bases and J 4 bases, leaving 18 bases between the germline ends. CDR3 length: 17 residues. Per the germline V gene, CDR1 is SGHTA and CDR2 is FQGTGA. CDR3 region: CASSPGPAGRYNSPLHF. Here the CDR3 DNA reads TGTGCCAGCAGCCCAGGTCCCGCGGGGAGATATAATTCACCCCTCCACTTT.

The V and J genes are TRBV4-3 and TRBJ2-7; 11 positions match TRBD2. This CDR3 contains 17 residues. Unmatched junction bases numbered 8, after V lost 2 bases and J lost 2 bases. The germline CDR1 and CDR2 sequences are LGHNA and YSLEER. The CDR3 region is CASSQRILAGGPYEQYF. CDR3 DNA sequence: TGCGCCAGCAGCCAACGGATTCTAGCGGGGGGACCCTACGAGCAGTACTTC.

This sequence joins TRBV5-4 and TRBJ1-1; D not resolved. V was trimmed by 0 bases and J by 5 bases, leaving 11 bases between them. Germline lookup yields CDR1 SGHNT and CDR2 YYREEE (reference sequence). CDR3 length equals 14 residues. DNA for the CDR3: TGTGCCAGCAGCTTGGCCGGGTGGAGGACTGAAGCTTTCTTT. Translation: CASSLAGWRTEAFF.

V usage is TRBV3-1 (or the pseudogene TRBV3-2) and J usage is TRBJ1-2; possible D gene TRBD1, 6 bases. This CDR3 has 15 amino acids. The germline V gene encodes CDR1 LGHDT and CDR2 YNNKEL (reference sequence). The V and J ends lost 1 base and 6 bases respectively, with 15 bases between them. The CDR3 DNA sequence: TGTGCCAGCAGCCAAGTTTGGGGGCCGGCGGATGGCTACACCTTC. Amino acid sequence: CASSQVWGPADGYTF.

V and J are TRBV6-6 and TRBJ1-4, with no clear D. The CDR3 has 15 amino acids. Germline CDR1 is MNHNY and CDR2 is SVGAGI (reference sequence). Between the trimmed V and J ends, which lost 2 bases and 4 bases, there was a span of 11 bases. The CDR3 nucleotides read TGTGCCAGCAGTTACGAGCCACAGCTTAATGAAAAACTGTTTTTT. Amino acid sequence: CASSYEPQLNEKLFF.

The genes are TRBV19 and TRBJ1-1; 7 positions agree with TRBD1. Germline trimming cut 3 bases from V and 8 bases from J; bases unmatched to any gene: 9. The germline V gene has CDR1 LNHDA and CDR2 SQIVND (reference sequence). The length of the CDR3 is 14 residues. The CDR3 sequence is CASSIRTGGREAFF. The DNA of the CDR3 is TGTGCCAGTAGTATTCGGACAGGCGGAAGGGAAGCTTTCTTT. The complete variable domain, with remaining parts taken from reference TRBV19 and TRBJ1-1, reads DGGITQSPKYLFRKEGQNVTLSCEQNLNHDAMYWYRQDPGQGLRLIYYSQIVNDFQKGDIAEGYSVSREKKESFPLTVTSAQKNPTAFYLCASSIRTGGREAFFGQGTRLTVV.

The chain employs TRBV11-2 and TRBJ2-3; the D is unclear. The CDR3 runs to 14 residues. V was cut by 5 bases and J by 4 bases, with 13 bases left in between. The V gene's germline CDR1 is SGHAT and CDR2 FQNNGV. The CDR3 sequence is CASSPTRGSDTQYF. In nucleotides, the CDR3 is TGTGCCAGCAGCCCCACTCGCGGATCAGATACGCAGTATTTT.

This chain uses TRBV29-1 with TRBJ2-5; 7 nucleotides align to TRBD1. The CDR3 runs to 12 residues. The germline V gene has CDR1 SQVTM and CDR2 ANQGSEA. Trimming removed 6 bases from V and 5 bases from J; junction bases left unmatched: 6. The CDR3 region has the DNA TGCAGCGTGGGGGACAGAGCGGAGACCCAGTACTTC. Translation: CSVGDRAETQYF. Together with reference TRBV29-1 and TRBJ2-5, the CDR3 gives the full variable domain: SAVISQKPSRDICQRGTSLTIQCQVDSQVTMMFWYRQQPGQSLTLIATANQGSEATYESGFVIDKFPISRPNLTFSTLTVSNMSPEDSSIYLCSVGDRAETQYFGPGTRLLVL.

This sequence joins TRBV28 and TRBJ1-1, with TRBD1 as a possible D gene (5 bases). Trimming removed 2 bases at V and 4 bases at J, with 11 bases between. Germline V gives CDR1 MDHEN, CDR2 SYDVKM. This CDR3 is 14 amino acids long. CDR3 coding DNA: TGTGCCAGCAGTTTAATAAGAAGGGGCACTGAAGCTTTCTTT. Translating gives CASSLIRRGTEAFF.